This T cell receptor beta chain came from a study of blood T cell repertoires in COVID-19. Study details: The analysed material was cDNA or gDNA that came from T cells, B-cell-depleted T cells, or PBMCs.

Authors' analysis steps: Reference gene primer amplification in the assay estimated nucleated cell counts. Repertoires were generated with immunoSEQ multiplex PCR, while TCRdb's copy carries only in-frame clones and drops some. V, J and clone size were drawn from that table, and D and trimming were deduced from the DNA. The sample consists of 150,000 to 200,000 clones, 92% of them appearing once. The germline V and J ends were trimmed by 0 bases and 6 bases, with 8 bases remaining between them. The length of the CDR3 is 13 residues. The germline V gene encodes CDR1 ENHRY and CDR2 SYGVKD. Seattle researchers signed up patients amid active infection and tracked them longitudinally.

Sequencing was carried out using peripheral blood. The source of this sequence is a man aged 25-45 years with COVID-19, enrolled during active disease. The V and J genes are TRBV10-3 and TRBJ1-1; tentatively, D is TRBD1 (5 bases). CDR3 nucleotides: TGTGCCATCAGTGAGTCGTTGGGGCCTGAAGCTTTCTTT. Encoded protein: CAISESLGPEAFF.